Presented here are 22 T cell receptor beta chains from one specimen sequenced in a study of blood T cell repertoires in COVID-19. TCRdb's table, derived via immunoSEQ multiplex PCR, lists solely in-frame clones and lacks some. Of approximately 200,000 clones listed, just over 85% are singletons. Sequencing was done on a sample of peripheral blood. These TCRs come from a young man with active or convalescent COVID-19.

This rearrangement joins TRBV2 to TRBJ1-1, with TRBD1 matching 8 bases. CDR1 is SNHLY and CDR2 is FYNNEI in the germline V gene. CDR3 length equals 15 residues. The V gene end was trimmed by 6 bases and the J gene end by 5 bases; junction bases not matched to a gene: 11. CDR3 loop: CASRLTGTGKTEAFF. CDR3 DNA sequence: TGTGCCAGCAGGTTAACCGGGACAGGAAAAACTGAAGCTTTCTTT.

The CDR3 DNA reads TGTGCCAGCAGTGGGACAGGGGGCGCAGATACGCAGTATTTT. Translating gives CASSGTGGADTQYF. The J gene is TRBJ2-3, the V gene TRBV6-4, with 11 bases that match TRBD1. Germline lookup yields CDR1 MRHNA and CDR2 SNTAGT. This CDR3 region has 14 residues. Germline trimming cut 4 bases from V and 4 bases from J; bases unmatched to any gene: 1.

CDR3 in amino acids: CASRDPGLDISDTQYF. The CDR3 DNA reads TGTGCCAGCAGGGATCCGGGACTAGATATTTCTGATACGCAGTATTTT. The chain is built from TRBV2 and TRBJ2-3; 8 bases map to TRBD2. The V gene end was trimmed by 6 bases and the J gene end by 6 bases; junction bases not matched to a gene: 14. The CDR3 extends over 16 amino acids. Germline lookup yields CDR1 SNHLY and CDR2 FYNNEI.

This clone occurred once. The chain has TRBV19 and TRBJ2-1; 9 bases are shared with TRBD1. The CDR3 runs to 15 residues. With 4 bases clipped from V and 5 bases from J, the junction kept 6 bases outside the gene matches. CDR1 and CDR2 from the germline V gene are LNHDA and SQIVND (reference sequence). CDR3 sequence: CASSKGQGINNEQFF. CDR3 DNA: TGTGCCAGTAGTAAGGGACAGGGAATTAACAATGAGCAGTTCTTC.

The count of this clone is one. The V gene is TRBV27, the J gene TRBJ2-7, with D possibly matching TRBD2 (7 bases). V was shortened by 1 base and J by 7 bases, with 23 bases between the two germline ends. The germline V gene has CDR1 MNHEY and CDR2 SMNVEV (reference sequence). This CDR3 is built from 17 residues. CDR3 sequence: CASSLWGRGAPVGEQYF. The CDR3 region has the DNA TGTGCCAGCAGTTTATGGGGACGGGGGGCACCCGTAGGTGAGCAGTACTTC.

The chain uses TRBV5-1 and TRBJ2-1; 13 nucleotides agree with TRBD2. V dropped 4 bases and J dropped 6; count of bases not matched to a gene: 10. CDR1 and CDR2 from the germline V gene are SGHRS and YFSETQ. The CDR3 contains 17 residues. CDR3: CASSPATSGRATNEQFF. CDR3 in DNA: TGCGCCAGCAGCCCGGCCACTAGCGGGAGGGCCACCAATGAGCAGTTCTTC.

J is TRBJ2-1 and V is TRBV6-2 or TRBV6-3; 8 positions agree with TRBD2. This CDR3 is built from 15 residues. Germline loops: CDR1 MNHEY, CDR2 SVGEGT. Losses at the gene ends were 2 bases for V and 6 bases for J; bases not matched to a gene: 6. CDR3 sequence: CASSYGGREVNEQFF. The CDR3 bases are TGTGCCAGCAGTTACGGGGGGCGGGAGGTCAATGAGCAGTTCTTC.

This clone was seen only a few times. The chain is built from TRBV6-5 and TRBJ1-2, with a weak D call TRBD1 (6 bases). Germline values: CDR1 MNHEY, CDR2 SVGAGI. The CDR3 sequence is 14 residues long. V shed 7 bases and J shed 1 base, with 13 bases lying between them. The CDR3 spells CASNAGDLNYGYTF. CDR3 DNA sequence: TGTGCCAGCAATGCAGGGGATCTTAACTATGGCTACACCTTC.

The CDR3: CASSLGREVYEQYF. CDR3 nucleotide sequence: TGTGCCAGCAGCTTAGGGCGGGAGGTCTACGAGCAGTACTTC. The chain employs TRBV7-2 and TRBJ2-7; 8 bases map to TRBD2. Germline loops: CDR1 SGHTA, CDR2 FQGNSA. The CDR3 length is 14 residues. V dropped 1 base and J dropped 3; count of bases not matched to a gene: 2.

CDR3 amino acids: CASRRVGNEQFF. The DNA for the CDR3 is TGTGCCAGCAGGAGGGTTGGGAATGAGCAGTTCTTC. The J gene is TRBJ2-1, the V gene TRBV12-3 or TRBV12-4, with D perhaps matching TRBD2 (5 bases). This CDR3 comprises 12 residues. Trimming left V 6 bases short and J 7 bases short, with 10 bases between.

The genes are TRBV5-1 and TRBJ2-1, with D perhaps matching TRBD2 (6 bases). Trimming shortened V by 9 bases and J by 0 bases, and 13 bases separated the two germline ends. CDR3 length equals 14 residues. Germline-derived CDR1 and CDR2 are SGHRS and YFSETQ. CDR3 residues: CATKRESSYNEQFF. The CDR3 DNA is TGCGCCACTAAACGGGAGAGCTCCTACAATGAGCAGTTCTTC. The complete variable domain, with remaining parts taken from reference TRBV5-1 and TRBJ2-1, reads KAGVTQTPRYLIKTRGQQVTLSCSPISGHRSVSWYQQTPGQGLQFLFEYFSETQRNKGNFPGRFSGRQFSNSRSEMNVSTLELGDSALYLCATKRESSYNEQFFGPGTRLTVL.

This chain joins TRBV29-1 and TRBJ2-1; 7 nucleotides match TRBD1. Germline trimming cut 6 bases from V and 3 bases from J; bases unmatched to any gene: 8. In germline, CDR1 is SQVTM, CDR2 ANQGSEA. The CDR3 consists of 14 residues. This CDR3 is CSVFGTDVYNEQFF. CDR3 nucleotides: TGCAGCGTGTTTGGGACAGACGTCTACAATGAGCAGTTCTTC.

The genes are TRBV7-6 and TRBJ2-2; TRBD2 aligns across 7 bases. V gave up 5 bases and J gave up 4 bases; unmatched junction bases: 10. The CDR3 runs to 16 residues. Germline V gene lookup returns CDR1 SGHVS and CDR2 FNYEAQ. CDR3 DNA sequence: TGTGCCAGCAGCGTCCATACCGGGACTATCACCGGGGAGCTGTTTTTT. This encodes CASSVHTGTITGELFF.

The chain uses TRBV20-1 and TRBJ2-2; TRBD2 is a possible D gene (5 bases). CDR3 length equals 14 residues. V lost 3 bases and J lost 4, with 12 bases in between. CDR1 is DFQATT and CDR2 is SNEGSKA in the germline V gene (reference sequence). CDR3 protein: CSASRGSRTGELFF. The CDR3 DNA reads TGCAGTGCTAGTCGGGGATCCCGCACCGGGGAGCTGTTTTTT.

This clone was picked up a small number of times. The gene calls are TRBV25-1 and TRBJ2-2; perhaps TRBD2 as D (7 bases). Germline V gives CDR1 MGHDK, CDR2 SYGVNS. The CDR3 is made up of 14 amino acids. V was shortened by 11 bases and J by 2 bases, with 15 bases between the two germline ends. CDR3 nucleotides: TGTGCCGCTACTTCGGGGGGCAACACCGGGGAGCTGTTTTTT. Amino acid sequence: CAATSGGNTGELFF.

V gene TRBV28 combines with J gene TRBJ1-2; 8 nucleotides match TRBD1. The length of the CDR3 is 14 residues. The V segment lost 6 bases and the J segment 7 bases; nucleotides outside the gene matches: 10. Germline lookup yields CDR1 MDHEN and CDR2 SYDVKM. CDR3 amino acids: CASRDMQGAGGYTF. CDR3 coding DNA: TGTGCCAGCAGAGATATGCAGGGGGCGGGTGGCTACACCTTC.

The V and J genes are TRBV2 and TRBJ2-5, with 8 bases matching TRBD2. From germline, CDR1 is SNHLY and CDR2 FYNNEI. The CDR3 has 15 amino acids. The J segment lost 2 bases and the V segment lost 1 base, leaving 3 bases of the junction unmatched. In DNA form, the CDR3 reads TGTGCCAGCAGTGAAGGGGGACTAGGTCAAGAGACCCAGTACTTC. This encodes CASSEGGLGQETQYF. Full variable domain (remainder filled in from reference TRBV2 and TRBJ2-5): EPEVTQTPSHQVTQMGQEVILRCVPISNHLYFYWYRQILGQKVEFLVSFYNNEISEKSEIFDDQFSVERPDGSNFTLKIRSTKLEDSAMYFCASSEGGLGQETQYFGPGTRLLVL.

A single count supports this clone. The chain couples TRBV4-3 to TRBJ2-7; TRBD2 matches at 8 bases. The germline gives CDR1 LGHNA, CDR2 YSLEER. J gave up 3 bases and V 0 bases, and 13 bases lay outside the gene matches. The CDR3 is 18 amino acids. CDR3: CASSQDSRTSGLIYEQYF. The CDR3 nucleotides are TGCGCCAGCAGCCAAGATTCGCGTACTAGCGGACTAATCTACGAGCAGTACTTC.

This chain joins TRBV18 and TRBJ1-1; 12 bases line up with TRBD1. In germline, CDR1 is KGHSH, CDR2 LQKENI. The CDR3 runs 14 residues. V shed 3 bases and J 5 bases; nucleotides not matched to a gene: 1. As DNA, the CDR3 is TGTGCCAGCTCACCGGGACAGGGGGCGACTGAAGCTTTCTTT. The encoded protein is CASSPGQGATEAFF.

V usage is TRBV27 and J usage is TRBJ2-2; D ambiguous. The CDR3 sequence is 16 residues long. Germline values: CDR1 MNHEY, CDR2 SMNVEV (reference sequence). Trimming cost V 3 bases and J 2 bases, with 13 bases left between them. CDR3 sequence (DNA): TGTGCCAGCAGTTTGAATCGGGTCCTTAACACCGGGGAGCTGTTTTTT. Protein: CASSLNRVLNTGELFF.

This clone was observed a few times. The chain uses TRBV19 and TRBJ1-2, with TRBD1 as a possible D gene (5 bases). Germline V gene data show CDR1 as LNHDA and CDR2 as SQIVND (reference sequence). This CDR3 spans 13 amino acids. The V end was cut by 8 bases, the J end by 4 bases, with 14 bases between. In nucleotides, the CDR3 is TGTGCCAGTTCCCAGGGAAACCTCTATGGCTACACCTTC. Residues: CASSQGNLYGYTF.

The CDR3 DNA reads as TGTGCCAGCAGCGGACAGGGTCTCGAGCAGTACTTC. Its translation is CASSGQGLEQYF. This chain connects TRBV9 to TRBJ2-7; TRBD1 aligns across 7 bases. CDR1 and CDR2 (germline): SGDLS, YYNGEE. The V gene end was trimmed by 3 bases and the J gene end by 6 bases; junction bases not matched to a gene: 3. CDR3 size: 12 residues. The full variable domain, with the rest looked up from reference TRBV9 and TRBJ2-7, is DSGVTQTPKHLITATGQRVTLRCSPRSGDLSVYWYQQSLDQGLQFLIQYYNGEERAKGNILERFSAQQFPDLHSELNLSSLELGDSALYFCASSGQGLEQYFGPGTRLTVT.